These 18 T cell receptor beta chains came from one sample sequenced in a study of CD8 T cells in Susac syndrome. An input of about 0.45 to 1 ug of RNA was subjected to reverse transcription using random hexamers. TCRdb recomputed calls from the immunoSEQ multiplex PCR reads with MiXCR, one row per CDR3 protein. In the table there are 120,000 to 150,000 distinct CDR3 sequences, about 93% of which are singletons. The sample was CD8+ T cells from PBMCs. The receptors stem from a human donor in good health.

The genes are TRBV19 and TRBJ2-1, with 9 bases matching TRBD2. In germline, CDR1 is LNHDA, CDR2 SQIVND (reference sequence). The V and J ends lost 9 bases and 0 bases, in that order; junction bases with no gene match: 15. The CDR3 consists of 18 residues. This CDR3 reads CARSTGTSPSFSYNEQFF. Here the CDR3 DNA reads TGTGCCAGATCGACGGGGACTAGCCCCTCCTTCTCCTACAATGAGCAGTTCTTC.

This chain joins TRBV4-3 and TRBJ2-1; 11 positions match TRBD2. Unmatched junction bases numbered 14, after V lost 4 bases and J lost 9 bases. CDR1 and CDR2 (germline): LGHNA, YSLEER. The CDR3 length is 17 residues. CDR3: CASSPSVSGRVHAEQFF. CDR3 DNA: TGCGCCAGCAGCCCGTCTGTTAGCGGGAGGGTTCACGCTGAGCAGTTCTTC.

The chain has TRBV9 and TRBJ1-2; D call uncertain. This CDR3 comprises 15 residues. V shed 0 bases and J shed 4 bases, with 13 bases lying between them. Germline CDR1 is SGDLS and CDR2 is YYNGEE. The CDR3 DNA is TGTGCCAGCAGCGTAGACCCACTTGGATCCTATGGCTACACCTTC. Protein: CASSVDPLGSYGYTF.

The J gene is TRBJ2-7, the V gene TRBV12-3 or TRBV12-4; TRBD2 is a possible D gene (5 bases). This CDR3 comprises 15 residues. V dropped 7 bases and J dropped 3 bases, with 19 bases sitting between them. CDR3 nucleotide sequence: TGTGCCAGCAACTTAAATGGCGGGCCTGGCTACGAGCAGTACTTC. Protein: CASNLNGGPGYEQYF.

The V gene is TRBV4-1, the J gene TRBJ1-2; D is unresolved. V lost 4 bases, J lost 4 bases, and 7 bases lay in between. The CDR3 spans 12 residues. Germline values: CDR1 MGHRA, CDR2 YSYEKL. CDR3 nucleotide sequence: TGCGCCAGCAGCCCTGACTTCTATGGCTACACCTTC. Translated: CASSPDFYGYTF.

V gene TRBV28 combines with J gene TRBJ1-2; 7 bases are a match to TRBD1. CDR1 and CDR2 (germline): MDHEN, SYDVKM. The CDR3 totals 13 residues. V lost 8 bases, J lost 3 bases, and 6 bases stayed unmatched. The CDR3 reads CASGTGVYYGYTF. Written as DNA, the CDR3 is TGTGCCAGCGGCACAGGGGTCTACTATGGCTACACCTTC.

This CDR3 reads CASSLAFREQYF. CDR3 coding DNA: TGTGCCAGCAGCTTAGCTTTCCGCGAGCAGTACTTC. The chain combines TRBV7-6 with TRBJ2-7; D gene uncertain. Germline CDR1 and CDR2: SGHVS and FNYEAQ. Trimming removed 0 bases from V and 6 bases from J, with 6 bases in between. The CDR3 runs to 12 residues. Drawing the rest from reference TRBV7-6 and TRBJ2-7, the complete variable domain is GAGVSQSPRYKVTKRGQDVALRCDPISGHVSLYWYRQALGQGPEFLTYFNYEAQQDKSGLPNDRFSAERPEGSISTLTIQRTEQRDSAMYRCASSLAFREQYFGPGTRLTVT.

This clonotype has only one observation. The V gene is TRBV29-1, the J gene TRBJ2-1; 7 positions match TRBD2. CDR3 length: 12 amino acids. The germline CDR1 and CDR2 sequences are SQVTM and ANQGSEA. V shed 4 bases and J 9 bases; nucleotides not matched to a gene: 6. The CDR3 here is CSVVAASGEQFF. CDR3 DNA sequence: TGCAGCGTTGTAGCGGCTAGCGGTGAGCAGTTCTTC.

CDR3: CSARSWTVAIGLAAYEQYF. The CDR3 DNA sequence: TGCAGTGCTAGATCCTGGACAGTAGCAATTGGACTAGCGGCTTACGAGCAGTACTTC. The chain employs TRBV20-1 and TRBJ2-7, with 10 bases matching TRBD2. J lost 4 bases, V lost 2 bases, and 20 bases had no gene match. Germline V CDR1 and CDR2: DFQATT, SNEGSKA (reference sequence). CDR3 length: 19 amino acids.

CDR3 DNA: TGTGCCAGCAGCACCTTTGGAACGGAGACCCAGTACTTC. This gives the protein CASSTFGTETQYF. This chain links TRBV9 with TRBJ2-5; D call uncertain. Deletions cut 4 bases from V and 5 bases from J, with 12 bases between. The V gene's germline CDR1 is SGDLS and CDR2 YYNGEE. The CDR3 contains 13 residues.

V is TRBV27 and J is TRBJ2-7; maybe TRBD1 (5 bases). CDR3 length: 13 amino acids. The germline V gene has CDR1 MNHEY and CDR2 SMNVEV (reference sequence). V was cut by 9 bases and J by 1 base, with 13 bases left in between. The DNA of the CDR3 is TGTGCCAGTGCGACAGAAAATTCCTACGAGCAGTACTTC. Its protein is CASATENSYEQYF.

V usage is TRBV30 and J usage is TRBJ2-1; D is uncertain. CDR1 GTSNPN and CDR2 SVGIG come from the germline V gene (reference sequence). Deletions cut 3 bases from V and 4 bases from J, with 1 base between. The CDR3 spans 10 residues. CDR3 amino acids: CAWRYNEQFF. CDR3 in DNA: TGTGCCTGGAGATACAATGAGCAGTTCTTC.

The rearrangement links TRBV4-2 to TRBJ2-1, with 10 positions matching TRBD2. Per the germline V gene, CDR1 is LGHNA and CDR2 is YNFKEQ. The CDR3 sequence is 15 residues long. V trimming: 10 bases; J trimming: 4 bases; junction bases outside the gene matches: 10. The CDR3 here is CATKYRTSGYNEQFF. The DNA for the CDR3 is TGTGCCACCAAATACCGGACTAGCGGATACAATGAGCAGTTCTTC.

J is TRBJ2-4 and V is TRBV9, with D possibly matching TRBD1 (5 bases). This CDR3 comprises 14 residues. Looked up from germline, CDR1 is SGDLS and CDR2 is YYNGEE. The V end lost 0 bases, the J end lost 1 base, and 5 bases lay between the germline ends. CDR3 protein: CASSVGGAKNIQYF. CDR3 nucleotides: TGTGCCAGCAGCGTAGGGGGCGCCAAAAACATTCAGTACTTC.

The rearrangement joins TRBV12-3 or TRBV12-4 to TRBJ2-7, with unresolved D. This CDR3 has 12 amino acids. V gave up 6 bases and J gave up 5 bases, with 11 bases separating them. CDR3 sequence reads: CASSYRPHEQYF. DNA for the CDR3: TGTGCCAGCAGCTACCGGCCCCACGAGCAGTACTTC.

The table lists this clonotype with a count of one. The chain links TRBV3-1 to TRBJ1-5; D is ambiguous. This CDR3 has 15 amino acids. Germline CDR1 and CDR2: LGHDT and YNNKEL (reference sequence). Trimming left V 0 bases short and J 5 bases short, with 11 bases between. Here the CDR3 DNA reads TGTGCCAGCAGCCAAGATCTGAGACCCCATCAGCCCCAGCATTTT. This codes for CASSQDLRPHQPQHF.

This CDR3 is CASSLGGGGMSEQFF. The CDR3 region has the DNA TGTGCCAGCAGCTTAGGGGGAGGGGGAATGTCGGAGCAGTTCTTC. The genes are TRBV7-3 and TRBJ2-1; a possible D gene is TRBD2 (7 bases). V lost 2 bases to trimming and J lost 10 bases, with 18 bases between them. This CDR3 comprises 15 residues. CDR1 and CDR2 (germline): SGHTA, FQGTGA.

The chain is built from TRBV12-3 or TRBV12-4 and TRBJ2-1, with 10 nucleotides matching TRBD2. CDR3 length: 16 amino acids. Unmatched junction bases numbered 8, after V lost 5 bases and J lost 4 bases. The CDR3 loop is CASSIRLAGPYNEQFF. The CDR3, as DNA: TGTGCCAGCAGTATACGACTAGCGGGTCCATACAATGAGCAGTTCTTC.